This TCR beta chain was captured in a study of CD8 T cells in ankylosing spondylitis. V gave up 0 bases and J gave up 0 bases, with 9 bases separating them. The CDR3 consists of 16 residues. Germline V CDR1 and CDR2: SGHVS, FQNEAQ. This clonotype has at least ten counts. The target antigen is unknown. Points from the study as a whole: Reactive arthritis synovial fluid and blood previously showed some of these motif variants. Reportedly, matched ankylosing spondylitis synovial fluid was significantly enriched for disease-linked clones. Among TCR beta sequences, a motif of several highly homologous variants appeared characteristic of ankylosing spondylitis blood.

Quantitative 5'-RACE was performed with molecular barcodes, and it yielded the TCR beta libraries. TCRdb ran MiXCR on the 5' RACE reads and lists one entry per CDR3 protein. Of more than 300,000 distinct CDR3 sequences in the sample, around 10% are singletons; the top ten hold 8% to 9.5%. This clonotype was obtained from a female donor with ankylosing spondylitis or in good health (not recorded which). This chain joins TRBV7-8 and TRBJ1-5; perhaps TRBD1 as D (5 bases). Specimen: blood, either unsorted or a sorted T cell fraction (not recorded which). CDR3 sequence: CASSLASGTSNQPQHF. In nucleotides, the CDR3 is TGTGCCAGCAGCTTAGCGTCAGGGACTAGCAATCAGCCCCAGCATTTT.